This is a list of T cell receptor beta chains from one sample in a study of cytomegalovirus exposure and HLA in healthy donors. Measured with immunoSEQ multiplex PCR; TCRdb has only the in-frame clones, and not every one. The profile shows about 170,000 clones, under 80% of them singletons. Sequencing was performed on PBMCs. The receptors were sampled from a female donor in good health and CMV-seronegative. Both conserved end residues are part of each CDR3. Each record gives: clone size, V gene, J gene, D gene, CDR3 DNA, CDR3 protein. A D gene is named only where the DNA matches it firmly. Clone size is not always given. Where it is, it says once, few, many or a class for expanded clones.

.	TRBV19	TRBJ2-7	TRBD2	TGTGCCAGTAGTACGTTGACTAGCGGGTCTTACGAGCAGTACTTC	CASSTLTSGSYEQYF
.	TRBV6-5	TRBJ2-1	.	TGTGCCAGCAGTTACTCCGGGACAAACTACAATGAGCAGTTCTTC	CASSYSGTNYNEQFF
.	TRBV6-5	TRBJ2-5	.	TGTGCCAGCAGTTACTCTCAGGGCCAAGAGACCCAGTACTTC	CASSYSQGQETQYF
many	TRBV28	TRBJ2-3	TRBD1	TGTGCCAGCAGTACGGGACAGGGGGCCACAGATACGCAGTATTTT	CASSTGQGATDTQYF
.	TRBV21-1	TRBJ2-2	.	TGTGCCAGCAGCATATGGGGGGAGAACACCGGGGAGCTGTTTTTT	CASSIWGENTGELFF
.	TRBV6-4	TRBJ2-7	.	TGTGCCAGCAGTGTTGAGGTATCCTACGAGCAGTACTTC	CASSVEVSYEQYF
.	TRBV2	TRBJ1-2	.	TGTGCCAGCAGTGAAGCTCGAGGGCGCGGCTACACCTTC	CASSEARGRGYTF
.	TRBV6-6	TRBJ1-2	.	TGTGCCAGCAGTTACTTCTCGTCCAGGGGCCCTTCCCTCGCCACCTTC	CASSYFSSRGPSLATF
once	TRBV9	TRBJ2-5	.	TGTGCCAGCAGCGTAGATTGGGGCAGACAAGAGACCCAGTACTTC	CASSVDWGRQETQYF
.	TRBV30	TRBJ1-6	.	TGTGCCTGGAGTGTGTCTGTGGGGGGTTCACCCCTCCACTTT	CAWSVSVGGSPLHF
.	TRBV7-9	TRBJ1-1	TRBD1	TGTGCCAGCAGAGCTCGTGAGGGGGCTGGCGCTGAAGCTTTCTTT	CASRAREGAGAEAFF
.	TRBV19	TRBJ1-4	.	TGTGCGGTGGGGAGGGGAGGACATGAAAAACTGTTTTTT	CAVGRGGHEKLFF
.	TRBV9	TRBJ2-3	.	TGTGCCAGCAGCGTAGGTCAGACTAGCACAGATACGCAGTATTTT	CASSVGQTSTDTQYF
few	TRBV5-6	TRBJ2-2	TRBD2	TGTGCCACCCTGGCGCTAGCGGGAAATACCGGGGAGCTGTTTTTT	CATLALAGNTGELFF
.	TRBV6-5	TRBJ1-6	.	TGTGCCAGCAGTTACTCGAACAGGTTTAATTCACCCCTCCACTTT	CASSYSNRFNSPLHF
.	TRBV6-6	TRBJ2-1	.	TGTGCCAGCACCGAAGGTGGGGGACTCTCCTACAATGAGCAGTTCTTC	CASTEGGGLSYNEQFF
.	TRBV21-1	TRBJ2-2	.	TGTGCCACCCGAAATTACAGGGATTCCGGGGAGCTGTTTTTT	CATRNYRDSGELFF
once	TRBV11-3	TRBJ2-7	TRBD2	TGTGCCAGCAGCCCCACAAGACTAGCGGGCGAGCAGTACTTC	CASSPTRLAGEQYF
.	TRBV7-2	TRBJ2-2	.	TGTGCCAGCAGCTTAGCGCGGGGCGGAGCCCCGAACACCGGGGAGCTGTTTTTT	CASSLARGGAPNTGELFF
.	TRBV6-1	TRBJ2-7	TRBD2	TGTGCCAGCAGTGAAGGCCCTAGCGGGAGTATCGGGGCCTACGAGCAGTACTTC	CASSEGPSGSIGAYEQYF
.	TRBV29-1	TRBJ2-7	TRBD1	TGCAGCGTAACCGGGACAGCATCCTACGAGCAGTACTTC	CSVTGTASYEQYF
.	TRBV18	TRBJ1-4	.	TGTGCCAGCTCACCACCGGCCAGAGAAAAACTGTTTTTT	CASSPPAREKLFF
few	TRBV2	TRBJ1-5	.	TGTGCCAGCCTCGAACAGGACATTAGCAATCAGCCCCAGCATTTT	CASLEQDISNQPQHF
.	TRBV30	TRBJ2-3	.	TGTGCCTGTTTTGGACAGAACACAGATACGCAGTATTTT	CACFGQNTDTQYF
few	TRBV28	TRBJ1-4	TRBD1	TGTGCCAGCAGTTTTCAGACAGGGAATAATGAAAAACTGTTTTTT	CASSFQTGNNEKLFF
few	TRBV18	TRBJ2-6	.	TGTGCCAGCTCACCGAGTGGACTCTCTGGGGCCAACGTCCTGACTTTC	CASSPSGLSGANVLTF
.	TRBV2	TRBJ1-5	.	TGTGCCAGCGGAGAGGATGGCGGTTGGGGCAATCAGCCCCAGCATTTT	CASGEDGGWGNQPQHF
few	TRBV4-1	TRBJ2-7	.	TGCGCCAGCAGCCAAGATTTCCATGCGGTCCCCTACGAGCAGTACTTC	CASSQDFHAVPYEQYF
.	TRBV5-1	TRBJ2-2	.	TGCGCCAGCAGCTTGGCCAGGGGCACCGGGGAGCTGTTTTTT	CASSLARGTGELFF